A selection of T cell receptor beta chains follows, all from one sample in a study of CD8+ T cells in alopecia areata. Clones were sequenced by immunoSEQ multiplex PCR, and TCRdb holds only the in-frame ones, with some missing. Here the sample spans about 180,000 clones, approximately 70% being singletons. The specimen was CD8+ T cells sorted from blood, collected at week 0. These receptors came from a human donor with alopecia areata. Each CDR3 is given with its conserved first and last residue. The order of the fields is D gene, clone size, V gene, J gene, CDR3 DNA, CDR3 protein. D genes are given only for firm matches. Only part of the rows carry a size: once, few, many, or a class if the clone is expanded.

>-|-|TRBV7-9|TRBJ1-2
TGTGCCAGCAGCTTAGCGGGCGGCGATGGCTACACCTTC
CASSLAGGDGYTF
>TRBD1|once|TRBV5-1|TRBJ1-5
TGCGCCAGCAGCTTGGGACAGGGCCCGAAGGAGCCCCAGCATTTT
CASSLGQGPKEPQHF
>-|once|TRBV9|TRBJ1-2
TGTGCCAGCAGCCGACAGGATTCCTATGGCTACACCTTC
CASSRQDSYGYTF
>-|-|TRBV25-1|TRBJ1-6
TGTGCCAGCATTGGAGGCAGTGATTCACCCCTCCACTTT
CASIGGSDSPLHF
>-|-|TRBV29-1|TRBJ2-5
TGCAGCGTTGATGGGGTAGTGAGTAAAGAGACCCAGTACTTC
CSVDGVVSKETQYF
>TRBD2|-|TRBV7-8|TRBJ2-1
TGTGCCAGCAGCCCCCGTGTAGCGGGGTCTAGTAATGAGCAGTTCTTC
CASSPRVAGSSNEQFF
>-|few|TRBV30|TRBJ1-1
TGTGCCTGGAGTGTACTCACTGAAGCTTTCTTT
CAWSVLTEAFF
>-|-|TRBV13|TRBJ1-4
TGTGCCAGCAGCCCCAATCTGGGGGAAAAACTGTTTTTT
CASSPNLGEKLFF
>-|once|TRBV7-9|TRBJ2-3
TGTGCCAGCAGCTTAAGACCCGAGGATACGCAGTATTTT
CASSLRPEDTQYF
>-|once|TRBV1|TRBJ2-2
TGCACCAGCAGCCGCACCGGGACCAACACCGGGGAGCTGTTTTTT
CTSSRTGTNTGELFF
>-|-|TRBV15|TRBJ1-1
TGTGCCACCAGGGGTGGAGGGATGAACACTGAAGCTTTCTTT
CATRGGGMNTEAFF
>-|few|TRBV29-1|TRBJ1-2
TGCAGCGTTGAAGAGGCCCAGGATGTTAACTATGGCTACACCTTC
CSVEEAQDVNYGYTF
>-|-|TRBV7-9|TRBJ2-5
TGTGCCAGCAGCTCACCCCCCTGGGAGACCCAGTACTTC
CASSSPPWETQYF
>-|-|TRBV15|TRBJ2-1
TGTGCCACCAGCAGAGAAGGGGCCGGGGGCAATGAGCAGTTCTTC
CATSREGAGGNEQFF
>-|-|TRBV2|TRBJ2-4
TGTGCCAGCAGCGGGGGCAGACTAGCCAAAAACATTCAGTACTTC
CASSGGRLAKNIQYF
>-|-|TRBV7-9|TRBJ2-6
TGTGCCACCCCCAGGGCCAACGTCCTGACTTTC
CATPRANVLTF
>-|once|TRBV27|TRBJ1-1
TGTGCCAGCAGTTTCCGAGAGAACACTGAAGCTTTCTTT
CASSFRENTEAFF
>TRBD1|-|TRBV29-1|TRBJ2-3
TGCAGCGTGTGGGAGACAGGGCGAGTAGATACGCAGTATTTT
CSVWETGRVDTQYF
>-|-|TRBV6-6|TRBJ2-2
TGTGCCAGCAGTTACGGCTGGTCGAACACCGGGGAGCTGTTTTTT
CASSYGWSNTGELFF
>-|few|TRBV27|TRBJ1-3
TGTGCCAGCAGTCCCCTTGGCAACACCATATATTTT
CASSPLGNTIYF
>-|-|TRBV27|TRBJ1-4
TGTGCCAGCAGTGCAGGTGGAAAACTGTTTTTT
CASSAGGKLFF
>-|-|TRBV19|TRBJ1-1
TGTGCCAGTAGTATTAGCCAGGGGAACACTGAAGCTTTCTTT
CASSISQGNTEAFF
>TRBD2|-|TRBV2|TRBJ2-1
TGTGCCAGCAGTGATATGGAGACTAGCCACAATGAGCAGTTCTTC
CASSDMETSHNEQFF
>TRBD1|-|TRBV2|TRBJ1-5
TGTGCCAGCAGTGCTGGGACAGGGGTTGGGCCCGCCCAGCATTTT
CASSAGTGVGPAQHF
>-|once|TRBV29-1|TRBJ2-2
TGCAGCGTTGTCGGGGGAACCGGGGAGCTGTTTTTT
CSVVGGTGELFF
>-|-|TRBV5-1|TRBJ2-1
TGCGCCAGCAGCCCGGGTCTTGGTGGACAGCCCTACAATGAGCAGTTCTTC
CASSPGLGGQPYNEQFF
>-|once|TRBV11-2|TRBJ2-7
TGTGCCAGCAGCTTCTCACAGTTCTACGAGCAGTACTTC
CASSFSQFYEQYF
>TRBD2|-|TRBV9|TRBJ2-7
TGTGCCAGCAGCGTAGTAGAGGGAGCGGGGTACTACGAGCAGTACTTC
CASSVVEGAGYYEQYF